This entry lists 2 T cell receptor beta chains sequenced from one sample in a study of T cell responses to AZD1222 COVID-19 vaccine. Measured with immunoSEQ multiplex PCR; TCRdb has only the in-frame clones, and not every one. The table shows 15,000 to 20,000 clones, with around nine tenths occurring only once. The sequenced sample was peripheral blood, obtained 28 days after the second AZD1222 dose. Receptors originate from an adult who received the AZD1222 COVID-19 vaccine.

This chain links TRBV27 with TRBJ1-2, with 8 bases identical to TRBD1. Germline V lookup: CDR1 MNHEY, CDR2 SMNVEV (reference sequence). With 6 bases clipped from V and 4 bases from J, the junction kept 7 bases outside the gene matches. This CDR3 has 14 residues. The CDR3 DNA is TGTGCCAGCAGGGCCATGGACAGGGCCTATGGCTACACCTTC. Translated: CASRAMDRAYGYTF.

This chain connects TRBV21-1 to TRBJ1-6. TRBV21-1 is assigned pseudogene status. This CDR3 region has 13 residues. CDR3 protein: CASRPCGNSPLHF. The CDR3 nucleotides read TGTGCCAGTCGGCCCTGTGGTAATTCACCCCTCCACTTT.